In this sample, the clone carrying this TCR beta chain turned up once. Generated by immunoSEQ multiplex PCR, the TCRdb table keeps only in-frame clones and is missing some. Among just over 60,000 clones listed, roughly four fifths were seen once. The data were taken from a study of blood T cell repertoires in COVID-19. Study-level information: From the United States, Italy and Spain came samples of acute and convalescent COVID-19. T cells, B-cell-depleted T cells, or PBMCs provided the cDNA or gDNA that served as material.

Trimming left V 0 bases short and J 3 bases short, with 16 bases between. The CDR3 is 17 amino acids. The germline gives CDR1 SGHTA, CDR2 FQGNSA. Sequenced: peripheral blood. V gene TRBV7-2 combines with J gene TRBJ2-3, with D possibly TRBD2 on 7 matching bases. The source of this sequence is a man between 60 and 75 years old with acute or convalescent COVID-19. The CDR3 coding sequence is TGTGCCAGCAGCTTAGCGCTAGGGGGGAGGGGGACAGATACGCAGTATTTT. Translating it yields CASSLALGGRGTDTQYF.